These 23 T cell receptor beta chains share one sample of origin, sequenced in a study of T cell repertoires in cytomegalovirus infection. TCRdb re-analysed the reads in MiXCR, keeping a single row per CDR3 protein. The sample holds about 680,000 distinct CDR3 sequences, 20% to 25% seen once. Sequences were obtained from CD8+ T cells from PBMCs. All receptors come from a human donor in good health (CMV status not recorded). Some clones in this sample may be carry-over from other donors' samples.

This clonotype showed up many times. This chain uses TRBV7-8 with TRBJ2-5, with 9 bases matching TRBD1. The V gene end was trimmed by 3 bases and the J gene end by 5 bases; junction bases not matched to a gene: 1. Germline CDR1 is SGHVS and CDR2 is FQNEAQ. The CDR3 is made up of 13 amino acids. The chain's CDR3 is CASSFGQGETQYF. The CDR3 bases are TGTGCCAGCAGCTTCGGACAGGGGGAGACCCAGTACTTC.

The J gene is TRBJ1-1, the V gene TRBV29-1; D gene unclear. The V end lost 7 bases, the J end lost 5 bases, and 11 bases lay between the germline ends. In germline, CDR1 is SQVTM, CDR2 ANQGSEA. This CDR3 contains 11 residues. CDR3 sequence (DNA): TGCAGCGCCGCCGGAGCAACTGAAGCTTTCTTT. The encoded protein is CSAAGATEAFF.

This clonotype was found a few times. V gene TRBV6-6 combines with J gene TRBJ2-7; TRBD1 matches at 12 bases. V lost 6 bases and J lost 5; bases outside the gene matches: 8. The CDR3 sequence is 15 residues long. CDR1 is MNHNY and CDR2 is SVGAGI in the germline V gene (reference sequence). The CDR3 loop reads CASSLSGQGAHEQYV. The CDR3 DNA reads TGTGCCAGCAGCCTCTCGGGACAGGGGGCACACGAGCAGTACGTC.

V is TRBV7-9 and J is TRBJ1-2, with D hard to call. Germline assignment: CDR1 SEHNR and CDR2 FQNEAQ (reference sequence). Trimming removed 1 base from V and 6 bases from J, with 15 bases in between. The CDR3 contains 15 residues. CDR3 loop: CASSLDSLGLDGYTF. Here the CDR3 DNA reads TGTGCCAGCAGCTTAGACAGCCTCGGGTTGGATGGCTACACCTTC.

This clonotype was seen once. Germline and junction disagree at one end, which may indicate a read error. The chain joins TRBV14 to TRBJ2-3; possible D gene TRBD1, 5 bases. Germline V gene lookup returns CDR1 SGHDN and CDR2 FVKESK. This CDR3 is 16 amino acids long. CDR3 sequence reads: CASSQDNRRNTDTPYF. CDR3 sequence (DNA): TGTGCCAGCAGCCAAGATAACAGGAGAAACACAGATACGCCGTATTTT. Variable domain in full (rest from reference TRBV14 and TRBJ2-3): EAGVTQFPSHSVIEKGQTVTLRCDPISGHDNLYWYRRVMGKEIKFLLHFVKESKQDESGMPNNRFLAERTGGTYSTLKVQPAELEDSGVYFCASSQDNRRNTDTPYFGPGTRLTVL.

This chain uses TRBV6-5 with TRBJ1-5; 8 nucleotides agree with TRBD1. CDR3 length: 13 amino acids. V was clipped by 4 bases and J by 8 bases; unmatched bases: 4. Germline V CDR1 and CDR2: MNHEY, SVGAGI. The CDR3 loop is CASSWTGSKPQHF. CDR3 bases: TGTGCCAGCAGTTGGACAGGGAGTAAGCCCCAGCATTTT.

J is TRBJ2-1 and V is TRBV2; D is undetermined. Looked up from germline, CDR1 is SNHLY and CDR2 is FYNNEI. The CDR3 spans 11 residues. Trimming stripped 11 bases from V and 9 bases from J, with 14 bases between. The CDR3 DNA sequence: TGTGCCGCAAATCCTAGACTTGAGCAGTTCTTC. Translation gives CAANPRLEQFF.

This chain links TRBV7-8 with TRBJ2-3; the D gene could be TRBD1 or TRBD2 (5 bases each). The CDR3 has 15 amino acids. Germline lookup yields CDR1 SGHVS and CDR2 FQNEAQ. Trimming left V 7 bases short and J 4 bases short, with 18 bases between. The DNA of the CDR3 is TGTGCCAGCACCCCAGGGACCTTTAAATCAGATACGCAGTATTTT. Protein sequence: CASTPGTFKSDTQYF.

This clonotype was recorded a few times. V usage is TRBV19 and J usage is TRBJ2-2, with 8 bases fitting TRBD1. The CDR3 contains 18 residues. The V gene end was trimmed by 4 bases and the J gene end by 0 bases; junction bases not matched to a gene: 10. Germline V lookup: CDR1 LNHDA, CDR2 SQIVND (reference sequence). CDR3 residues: CASSNSGTGLSNTGELFF. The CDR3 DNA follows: TGTGCCAGTAGTAATTCCGGGACAGGACTATCGAACACCGGGGAGCTGTTTTTT.

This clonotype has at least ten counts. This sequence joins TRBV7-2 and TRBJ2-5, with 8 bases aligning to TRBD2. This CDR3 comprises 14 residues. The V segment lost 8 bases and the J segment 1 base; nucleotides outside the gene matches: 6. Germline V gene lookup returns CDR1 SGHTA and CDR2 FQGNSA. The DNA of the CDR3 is TGTGCCAGCTTCGGCGGGGGGATCCAAGAGACCCAGTACTTC. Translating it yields CASFGGGIQETQYF.

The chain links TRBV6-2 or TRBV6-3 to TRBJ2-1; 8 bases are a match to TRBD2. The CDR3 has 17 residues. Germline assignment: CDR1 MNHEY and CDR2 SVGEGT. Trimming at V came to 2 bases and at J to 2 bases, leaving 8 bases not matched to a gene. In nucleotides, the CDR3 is TGTGCCAGCAGTTACGAAATCCACGGGGGGGCCTACAATGAGCAGTTCTTC. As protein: CASSYEIHGGAYNEQFF.

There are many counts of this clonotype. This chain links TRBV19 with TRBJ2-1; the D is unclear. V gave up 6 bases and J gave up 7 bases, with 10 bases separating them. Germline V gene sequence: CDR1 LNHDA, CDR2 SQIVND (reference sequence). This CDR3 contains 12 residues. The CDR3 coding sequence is TGTGCCAGTAGCGATTGGGGTAATGAGCAGTTCTTC. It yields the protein CASSDWGNEQFF.

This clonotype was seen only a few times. This chain's CDR3 is CASSTSHGNTEAFF. For the CDR3, the DNA is TGTGCCAGTAGTACCTCCCACGGGAACACTGAAGCTTTCTTT. The rearrangement uses TRBV19 and TRBJ1-1; D gene unclear. The germline gives CDR1 LNHDA, CDR2 SQIVND (reference sequence). The CDR3 consists of 14 residues. The ends were cut back, 4 bases at V and 1 base at J, with 10 bases in the middle.

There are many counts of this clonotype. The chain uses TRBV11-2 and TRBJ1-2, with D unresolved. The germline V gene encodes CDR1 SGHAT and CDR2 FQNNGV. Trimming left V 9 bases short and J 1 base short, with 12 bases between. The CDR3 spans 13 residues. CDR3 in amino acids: CASNTGNNYGYTF. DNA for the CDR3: TGTGCCAGTAACACCGGGAATAACTATGGCTACACCTTC.

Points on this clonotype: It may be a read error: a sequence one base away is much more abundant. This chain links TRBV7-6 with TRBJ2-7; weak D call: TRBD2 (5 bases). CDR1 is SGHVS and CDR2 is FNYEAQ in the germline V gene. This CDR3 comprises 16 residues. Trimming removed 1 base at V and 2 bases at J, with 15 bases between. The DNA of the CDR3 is TGTGCCAGCAGCTTAGAACTAGTGGGGTCAACCTACGAGCAGTACTTC. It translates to CASSLELVGSTYEQYF.

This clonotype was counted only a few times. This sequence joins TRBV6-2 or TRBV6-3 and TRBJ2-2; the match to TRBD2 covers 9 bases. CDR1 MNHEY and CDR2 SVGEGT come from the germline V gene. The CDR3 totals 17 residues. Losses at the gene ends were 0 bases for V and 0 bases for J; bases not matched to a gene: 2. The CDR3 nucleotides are TGTGCCAGCAGTTACTCGCCTAGCGGGGCGAACACCGGGGAGCTGTTTTTT. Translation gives CASSYSPSGANTGELFF.

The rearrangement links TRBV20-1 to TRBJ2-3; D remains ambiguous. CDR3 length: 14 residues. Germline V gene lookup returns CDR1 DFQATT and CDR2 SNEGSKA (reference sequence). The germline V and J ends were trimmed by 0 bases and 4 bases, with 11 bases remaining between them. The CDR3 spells CSARDRVVSDTQYF. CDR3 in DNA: TGCAGTGCTAGAGATCGAGTAGTGTCAGATACGCAGTATTTT.

The CDR3 here is CASSLPLFESQYQETQYF. The DNA of the CDR3 is TGTGCCAGCAGCTTGCCCCTATTTGAGTCACAATATCAAGAGACCCAGTACTTC. The V and J genes are TRBV11-2 and TRBJ2-5, with D uncertain. This CDR3 contains 18 residues. Germline-derived CDR1 and CDR2 are SGHAT and FQNNGV. V shed 3 bases and J shed 2 bases, with 22 bases lying between them.

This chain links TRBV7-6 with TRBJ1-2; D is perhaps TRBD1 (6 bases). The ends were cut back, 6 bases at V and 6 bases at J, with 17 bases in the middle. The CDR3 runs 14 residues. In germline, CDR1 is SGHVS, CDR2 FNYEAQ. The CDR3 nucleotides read TGTGCCAGCAGGGGTAAATCCAGGACAGATGGCTACACCTTC. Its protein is CASRGKSRTDGYTF.

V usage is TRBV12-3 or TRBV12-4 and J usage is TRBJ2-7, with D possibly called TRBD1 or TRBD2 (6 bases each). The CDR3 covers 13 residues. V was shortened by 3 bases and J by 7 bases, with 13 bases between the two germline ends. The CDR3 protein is CASSFGGLGEQYF. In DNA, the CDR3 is TGTGCCAGCAGTTTTGGGGGGCTGGGGGAGCAGTACTTC.

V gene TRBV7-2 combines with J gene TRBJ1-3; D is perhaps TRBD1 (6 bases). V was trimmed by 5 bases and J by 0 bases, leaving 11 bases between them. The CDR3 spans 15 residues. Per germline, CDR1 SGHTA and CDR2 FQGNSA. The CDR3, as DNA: TGTGCCAGCAGCCCAAGGGGGGGCTCTGGAAACACCATATATTTT. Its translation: CASSPRGGSGNTIYF.

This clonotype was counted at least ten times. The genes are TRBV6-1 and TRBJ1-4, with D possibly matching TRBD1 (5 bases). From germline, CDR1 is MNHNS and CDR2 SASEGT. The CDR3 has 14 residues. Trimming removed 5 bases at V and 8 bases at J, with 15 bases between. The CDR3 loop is CASSHGTRHEKLFF. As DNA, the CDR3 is TGTGCCAGCAGTCACGGGACCCGGCACGAAAAACTGTTTTTT.

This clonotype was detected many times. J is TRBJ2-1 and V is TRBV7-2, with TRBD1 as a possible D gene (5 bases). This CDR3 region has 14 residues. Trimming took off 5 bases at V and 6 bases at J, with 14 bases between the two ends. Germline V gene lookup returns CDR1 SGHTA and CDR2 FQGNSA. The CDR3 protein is CASSPDPTVNEQFF. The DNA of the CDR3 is TGTGCCAGCAGCCCGGACCCGACAGTCAATGAGCAGTTCTTC.